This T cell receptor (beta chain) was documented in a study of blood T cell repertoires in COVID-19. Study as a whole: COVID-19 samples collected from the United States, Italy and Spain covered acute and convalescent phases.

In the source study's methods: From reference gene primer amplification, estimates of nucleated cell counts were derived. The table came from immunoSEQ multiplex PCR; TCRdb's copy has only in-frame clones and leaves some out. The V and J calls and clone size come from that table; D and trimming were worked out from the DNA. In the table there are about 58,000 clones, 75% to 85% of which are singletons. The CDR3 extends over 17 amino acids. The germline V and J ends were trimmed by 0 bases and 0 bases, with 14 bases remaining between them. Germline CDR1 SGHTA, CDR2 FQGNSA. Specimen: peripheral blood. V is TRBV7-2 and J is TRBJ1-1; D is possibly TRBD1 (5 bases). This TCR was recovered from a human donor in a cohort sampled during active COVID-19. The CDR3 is CASSLAGGRNLNTEAFF. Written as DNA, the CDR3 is TGTGCCAGCAGCTTAGCTGGGGGGAGAAACTTGAACACTGAAGCTTTCTTT.